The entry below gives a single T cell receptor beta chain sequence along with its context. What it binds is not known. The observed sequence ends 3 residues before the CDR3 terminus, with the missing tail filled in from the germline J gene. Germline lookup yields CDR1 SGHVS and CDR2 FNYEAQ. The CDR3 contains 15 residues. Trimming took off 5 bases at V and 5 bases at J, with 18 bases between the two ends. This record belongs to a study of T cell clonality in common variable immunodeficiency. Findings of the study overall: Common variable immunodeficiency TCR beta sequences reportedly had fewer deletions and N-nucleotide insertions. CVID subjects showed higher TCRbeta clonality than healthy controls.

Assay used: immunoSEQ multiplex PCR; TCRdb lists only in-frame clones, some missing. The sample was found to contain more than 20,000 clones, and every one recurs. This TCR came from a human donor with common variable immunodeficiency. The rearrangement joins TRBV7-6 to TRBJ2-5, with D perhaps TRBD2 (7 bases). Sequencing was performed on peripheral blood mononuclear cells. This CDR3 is CASSPSGGRWETQYF. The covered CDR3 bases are TGTGCCAGCAGCCCCTCCGGGGGGCGCTGGGAGACC.